The present entry profiles one T cell receptor beta chain with its context. Its matching antigen is unknown. PCR used 60 Vbeta primers and 13 Jbeta primers. The table came from immunoSEQ multiplex PCR; TCRdb's copy has only in-frame clones and leaves some out. The sample comprises some 150,000 clones, roughly 80% of which are singletons, and about 0.77% rests with the top ten. This specimen belongs to a study of cytomegalovirus exposure and HLA in healthy donors. Study-wide results and caveats: The classifier, whose performance was assessed in both the original and validation cohorts, reportedly diagnosed cytomegalovirus status with high specificity and sensitivity.

The length of the CDR3 is 15 residues. Looked up from germline, CDR1 is LNHNV and CDR2 is YYDKDF (reference sequence). V shed 1 base, J shed 4 bases, and the junction held 4 bases outside the gene matches. V usage is TRBV15 and J usage is TRBJ2-7, with TRBD1 matching over 10 bases. The origin of this receptor is a woman aged 18-30 years in good health and CMV-seronegative. The sequencing input was PBMCs. As DNA, the CDR3 is TGTGCCACCAGCAGAGTTAAGGGACAGGGGTACGAGCAGTACTTC. Translated, it gives CATSRVKGQGYEQYF.